This T cell receptor (beta chain) was observed in a study of shared clonotypes between healthy human individuals. This clone was detected once. Germline V gene sequence: CDR1 MGHDK, CDR2 SYGVNS. Trimming removed 0 bases at V and 8 bases at J, with 13 bases between. The CDR3 loop spans 14 amino acids. In the authors' workflow: Junction-only sequences without quality scores came from ImmunoSEQ, so filtering differed. TCRdb keeps only in-frame clones here, not all; method: immunoSEQ multiplex PCR. V, J and clone size are taken as reported in that table, and D and trimming were inferred from the DNA itself. The sample comprises approximately 980,000 clones, approximately 76% of which are singletons, and nearly 1.5% rests with the top ten.

The receptor was isolated from a man aged 18 to 29 in good health. The sequenced sample consisted of memory CD4+ T cells sorted from blood. Subset: CD45RA-negative fraction. V and J are TRBV25-1 and TRBJ1-2; no clear D. The CDR3 sequence: CASSEYSTGNGYTF. CDR3 in DNA: TGTGCCAGCAGTGAATATTCGACCGGGAACGGCTACACCTTC.